Below are 17 T cell receptor beta chains sequenced from a single sample in a study of cytomegalovirus exposure and HLA in healthy donors. A multiplex PCR was run with 60 Vbeta primers and 13 Jbeta primers. Data came from immunoSEQ multiplex PCR; TCRdb stores just in-frame clones and leaves some out. The table includes about 140,000 clones, approximately 70% detected once. Sequencing input: PBMCs. The receptors here all came from a woman aged 55-70 years in good health and CMV-seropositive.

For this clone: One end of the junction is discordant with germline, which a read error may explain. V gene TRBV7-8 combines with J gene TRBJ1-1; D gene ambiguous. CDR1 and CDR2 from the germline V gene are SGHVS and FQNEAQ. The CDR3 has 15 residues. The CDR3 here is CAGSLVGGPNTEAFF. CDR3 DNA sequence: TGTGCCGGCAGCTTAGTAGGAGGCCCTAACACTGAAGCTTTCTTT. Combining the CDR3 with reference TRBV7-8 and TRBJ1-1 gives the whole variable domain GAGVSQSPRYKVAKRGQDVALRCDPISGHVSLFWYQQALGQGPEFLTYFQNEAQLDKSGLPSDRFFAERPEGSVSTLKIQRTQQEDSAVYLCAGSLVGGPNTEAFFGQGTRLTVV.

Points on this clone: Other DNA sequences in the sample encode the same CDR3. The chain's CDR3 is CASSLAGAGNTIYF. The CDR3 region has the DNA TGCGCCAGCAGCTTGGCCGGGGCTGGAAACACCATATATTTT. The chain carries TRBV5-1 and TRBJ1-3; D uncertain. Germline assignment: CDR1 SGHRS and CDR2 YFSETQ. Between the trimmed V and J ends, which lost 0 bases and 2 bases, there was a span of 6 bases. This CDR3 region has 14 residues.

The chain employs TRBV19 and TRBJ2-1; D not resolved. CDR1 and CDR2 (germline): LNHDA, SQIVND (reference sequence). The CDR3 consists of 14 residues. V dropped 4 bases and J dropped 2 bases, with 9 bases sitting between them. This CDR3 reads CASSRGLAYNEQFF. The CDR3 DNA reads as TGTGCCAGTAGTAGAGGTTTGGCCTACAATGAGCAGTTCTTC.

The V gene is TRBV6-1, the J gene TRBJ2-7; D is unclear. V lost 2 bases to trimming and J lost 3 bases, with 17 bases between them. Germline V lookup: CDR1 MNHNS, CDR2 SASEGT. CDR3 length equals 16 residues. This CDR3 reads CASSENRNAVNYEQYF. CDR3 DNA sequence: TGTGCCAGCAGTGAAAATCGGAATGCGGTTAACTACGAGCAGTACTTC.

The rearrangement links TRBV4-1 to TRBJ2-5; maybe TRBD2 (5 bases). CDR1 is MGHRA, CDR2 YSYEKL, per germline. CDR3 length equals 14 residues. Trimming cost V 0 bases and J 13 bases, with 18 bases left between them. CDR3: CASSQDLEGRTSYF. The CDR3 DNA sequence: TGCGCCAGCAGCCAAGATCTAGAGGGTCGTACCTCGTACTTC.

In the case of this clone: An end of the junction differs from the germline gene, which may be a read error. J is TRBJ2-2 and V is TRBV6-1, with TRBD2 as a possible D gene (6 bases). The CDR3 is 14 amino acids. CDR1 is MNHNS and CDR2 is SASEGT in the germline V gene. This chain's CDR3 is CAIQAKANTGGLFF. The CDR3 region has the DNA TGTGCCATACAGGCTAAAGCGAACACCGGGGGGCTGTTTTTT.

V usage is TRBV2 and J usage is TRBJ2-7, with 7 bases lining up with TRBD2. Germline V gene sequence: CDR1 SNHLY, CDR2 FYNNEI. The trim removed 6 bases at V and 2 bases at J, leaving 1 base unmatched. CDR3 length: 12 amino acids. CDR3 region: CASRTSAYEQYF. In DNA form, the CDR3 reads TGTGCCAGCAGAACTAGCGCCTACGAGCAGTACTTC.

The chain recombines TRBV28 with TRBJ1-4; D remains ambiguous. The CDR3 is made up of 14 amino acids. V lost 5 bases and J lost 7, with 14 bases in between. CDR1 is MDHEN, CDR2 SYDVKM, per germline. Here the CDR3 reads CASSVDTRREKLFF. As DNA, the CDR3 is TGTGCCAGCAGTGTCGACACTAGGCGTGAAAAACTGTTTTTT.

CDR3: CASSHLSGSTDTQYF. DNA for the CDR3: TGCGCCAGCAGCCACCTTAGCGGGAGCACAGATACGCAGTATTTT. V is TRBV5-1 and J is TRBJ2-3; 7 bases line up with TRBD2. This CDR3 spans 15 amino acids. V trimming: 4 bases; J trimming: 0 bases; junction bases outside the gene matches: 5. In germline, CDR1 is SGHRS, CDR2 YFSETQ.

The J gene is TRBJ2-2, the V gene TRBV9; D is uncertain. Per the germline V gene, CDR1 is SGDLS and CDR2 is YYNGEE. V was shortened by 0 bases and J by 1 base, with 7 bases between the two germline ends. The CDR3 is made up of 15 amino acids. CDR3 nucleotides: TGTGCCAGCAGCGTAGGGCCGATGAACACCGGGGAGCTGTTTTTT. Amino acid sequence: CASSVGPMNTGELFF.

The J gene is TRBJ2-2, the V gene TRBV5-1, with D possibly matching TRBD1 (6 bases). In germline, CDR1 is SGHRS, CDR2 YFSETQ. This CDR3 comprises 15 residues. The V end lost 7 bases, the J end lost 4 bases, and 17 bases lay between the germline ends. The DNA for the CDR3 is TGCGCCAGCCTCATGGGGGCCCAGAGCACCGGGGAGCTGTTTTTT. It yields the protein CASLMGAQSTGELFF.

The rearrangement links TRBV27 to TRBJ2-1; D might be TRBD1 (6 bases). Germline V lookup: CDR1 MNHEY, CDR2 SMNVEV (reference sequence). V gave up 8 bases and J gave up 7 bases, with 15 bases separating them. CDR3 length equals 13 residues. The CDR3 sequence is CASLRTGSNEQFF. The CDR3 coding sequence is TGTGCCAGCCTTCGAACAGGGTCTAATGAGCAGTTCTTC.

V gene TRBV30 combines with J gene TRBJ1-4; D is undetermined. This CDR3 has 13 residues. Trimming removed 3 bases at V and 6 bases at J, with 11 bases between. Germline CDR1 GTSNPN, CDR2 SVGIG (reference sequence). Written as DNA, the CDR3 is TGTGCCTGGAGCCTTAGGAGGGATGAAAAACTGTTTTTT. Residues: CAWSLRRDEKLFF.

The J gene is TRBJ1-1, the V gene TRBV15; D is possibly TRBD1 (5 bases). Germline V lookup: CDR1 LNHNV, CDR2 YYDKDF (reference sequence). V dropped 2 bases and J dropped 4 bases, with 17 bases sitting between them. The CDR3 is 16 amino acids. The CDR3 loop reads CATSRSVGRVVTEAFF. In DNA, the CDR3 is TGTGCCACCAGCAGATCGGTGGGCAGGGTGGTCACTGAAGCTTTCTTT.

The V gene is TRBV14, the J gene TRBJ1-5; D gene uncertain. V lost 1 base and J 1 base, leaving 17 bases between the germline ends. This CDR3 comprises 18 residues. The germline V gene encodes CDR1 SGHDN and CDR2 FVKESK. The CDR3 spells CASSQGRGRAKSNQPQHF. The CDR3 coding sequence is TGTGCCAGCAGCCAAGGGCGTGGGCGCGCAAAGAGCAATCAGCCCCAGCATTTT.

The gene calls are TRBV4-2 and TRBJ2-3; TRBD2 agrees at 9 bases. This CDR3 spans 15 amino acids. With 4 bases clipped from V and 2 bases from J, the junction kept 4 bases outside the gene matches. Germline-derived CDR1 and CDR2 are LGHNA and YNFKEQ. CDR3 sequence reads: CASSLLAGFTDTQYF. The CDR3 region has the DNA TGTGCCAGCAGCCTCCTAGCGGGATTCACAGATACGCAGTATTTT.

The chain couples TRBV5-1 to TRBJ2-5; 14 nucleotides line up with TRBD2. Per germline, CDR1 SGHRS and CDR2 YFSETQ. The trim removed 4 bases at V and 4 bases at J, leaving 6 bases unmatched. CDR3 length equals 16 residues. The CDR3 sequence is CASSPRLAGGGETQYF. The CDR3 bases are TGCGCCAGCAGCCCACGACTAGCGGGAGGGGGAGAGACCCAGTACTTC.